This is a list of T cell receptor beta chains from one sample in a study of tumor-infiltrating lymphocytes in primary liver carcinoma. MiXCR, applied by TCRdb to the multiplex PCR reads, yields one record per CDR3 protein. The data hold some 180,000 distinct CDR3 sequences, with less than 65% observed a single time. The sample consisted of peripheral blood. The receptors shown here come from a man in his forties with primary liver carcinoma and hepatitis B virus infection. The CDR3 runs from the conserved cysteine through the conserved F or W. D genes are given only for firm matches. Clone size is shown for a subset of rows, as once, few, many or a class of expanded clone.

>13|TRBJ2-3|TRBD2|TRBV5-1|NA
TGCGCCAGCAGTTCCCGACTAGCGGATACGCAGTATTTT
CASSSRLADTQYF
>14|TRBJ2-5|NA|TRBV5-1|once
TGCGCCAGCAGATTTGGCAGGGACCAAGAGACCCAGTACTTC
CASRFGRDQETQYF
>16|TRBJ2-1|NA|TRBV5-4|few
TGTGCCAGCAGCCGAACGGGTTATGGCTCCTACAATGAGCAGTTCTTC
CASSRTGYGSYNEQFF
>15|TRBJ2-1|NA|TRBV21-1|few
TGTGCCAGCAGCACCCAAGTCAGACAGTCAAATGAGCAGTTCTTC
CASSTQVRQSNEQFF
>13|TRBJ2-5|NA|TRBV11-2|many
TGTGCCAGCAGCTTAGACAGGGGCGGGGCCCAGTACTTC
CASSLDRGGAQYF
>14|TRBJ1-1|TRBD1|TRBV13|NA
TGTGCCAGCAGAGGGGACAGGAAGAAGACTGAAGCTTTCTTT
CASRGDRKKTEAFF
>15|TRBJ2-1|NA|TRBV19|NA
TGTGCCAGTAGTATAGGAGTGGATTTCTACAATGAGCAGTTCTTC
CASSIGVDFYNEQFF
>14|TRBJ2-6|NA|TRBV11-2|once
TGTGCCAGCGGCTTATCCATTGGGGCCAACGTCCTGACTTTC
CASGLSIGANVLTF
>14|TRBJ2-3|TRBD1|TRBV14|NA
TGTGCCAGCAGCGACTACAGGGGGTCAGATACGCAGTATTTT
CASSDYRGSDTQYF
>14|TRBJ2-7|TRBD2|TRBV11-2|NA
TGTGCCAGCATCTTAGAATTGGGGGGGGAGCTTCAGTACTTC
CASILELGGELQYF
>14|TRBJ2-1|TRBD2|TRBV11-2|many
TGTGCCAGCAGCTTCGGCGGGAGTTGGGATGAGCAGTTCTTC
CASSFGGSWDEQFF
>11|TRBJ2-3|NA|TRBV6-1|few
TGTGCCAGCAGTGATCGGGATACGCAGTATTTT
CASSDRDTQYF
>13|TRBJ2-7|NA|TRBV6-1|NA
TGTGCCAGCAGTGCCGGGGAATTCGGCGAGCAGTACTTC
CASSAGEFGEQYF
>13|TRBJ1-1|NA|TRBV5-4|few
TGTGCCAGCAGCTTGGGGCGGGGCGCTGAAGCTTTCTTT
CASSLGRGAEAFF
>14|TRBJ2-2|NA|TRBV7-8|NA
TGTGCCAGCAGCTTAATTATGCGGACCGGGGAGCTGTTTTTT
CASSLIMRTGELFF
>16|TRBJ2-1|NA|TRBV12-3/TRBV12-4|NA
TGTGCCAGCAGTTCCCTAAGCGGCGGGAACTACAATGAGCAGTTCTTC
CASSSLSGGNYNEQFF
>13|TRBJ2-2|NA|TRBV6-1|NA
TGTGCCAGCAGTGAAGGGGCAAACGGGAAGCTGTTTTTT
CASSEGANGKLFF
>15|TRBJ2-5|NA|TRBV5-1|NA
TGCGCCAGCAGCTCGGTTTACAACTTAGGGGAGACCCAGTACTTC
CASSSVYNLGETQYF
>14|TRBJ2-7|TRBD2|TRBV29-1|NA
TGCAGCGTCTCCCGACTAGCGGAAGCCTACGAGCAGTACTTC
CSVSRLAEAYEQYF
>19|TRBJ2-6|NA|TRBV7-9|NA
TGTGCCAGCAGCTTAGTCCCGCTTACCGCACTCTCTGGGGCCAACGTCCTGACTTTC
CASSLVPLTALSGANVLTF
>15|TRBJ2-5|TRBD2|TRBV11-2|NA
TGTGTCAGCAGCTTAGCTAGCGGGAGAGAAGAGACCCAGTACTTC
CVSSLASGREETQYF
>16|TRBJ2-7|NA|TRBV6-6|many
TGTGCCAGCAGTTACTCGGGGGGCTTAACGGGCTACGAGCAGTACTTC
CASSYSGGLTGYEQYF
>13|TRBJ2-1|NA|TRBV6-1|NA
TGTGCCAGCAGGGACCCTTGGATCGATGAGCAGTTCTTC
CASRDPWIDEQFF
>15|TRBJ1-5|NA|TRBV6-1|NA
TGTGCCAGAAGTGAAGGCAGGGTCAGCAATCAGCCCCAGCATTTT
CARSEGRVSNQPQHF
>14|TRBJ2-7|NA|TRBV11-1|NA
TGTACCAGCAGCTTGCGGGACTCAACCTACGAGCAGTACTTC
CTSSLRDSTYEQYF
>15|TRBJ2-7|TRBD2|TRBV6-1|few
TGTGCCAGCAGTGGTCTAGCGGGTAGCTCCTACGAGCAGTACTTC
CASSGLAGSSYEQYF
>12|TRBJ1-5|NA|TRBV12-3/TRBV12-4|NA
TGTGCCAGCACAGATAGCAATCAGCCCCAGCCTTTT
CASTDSNQPQPF